One and the same sample provided the 25 T cell receptor beta chains below, sequenced in a study of cytomegalovirus exposure and HLA in healthy donors. TCRdb's table, derived via immunoSEQ multiplex PCR, lists solely in-frame clones and lacks some. The sample consists of about 110,000 clones, over 75% of them appearing once. The sample consisted of PBMCs. These receptors all stem from a young woman in good health and CMV-seronegative.

V is TRBV2 and J is TRBJ2-7; 9 bases agree with TRBD1. The V gene's germline CDR1 is SNHLY and CDR2 FYNNEI. The CDR3 covers 14 residues. V lost 8 bases and J lost 5; bases outside the gene matches: 10. The CDR3 nucleotides read TGTGCCAGCTTCTACCGGGACAGGGTGGACGAGCAGTACTTC. Its protein product is CASFYRDRVDEQYF.

The V call is TRBV19, the J call TRBJ2-7, with TRBD1 as a possible D gene (6 bases). Trimming cost V 6 bases and J 2 bases, with 14 bases left between them. Germline CDR1 is LNHDA and CDR2 is SQIVND (reference sequence). CDR3 length equals 14 residues. Written as DNA, the CDR3 is TGTGCCAGTAGCATCCAACAGGGAACCTACGAGCAGTACTTC. Encoded protein: CASSIQQGTYEQYF.

V is TRBV25-1 and J is TRBJ2-3; the D gene is possibly TRBD1 (5 bases). V was cut by 4 bases and J by 3 bases, with 14 bases left in between. Germline V lookup: CDR1 MGHDK, CDR2 SYGVNS. The CDR3 runs 15 residues. CDR3 in amino acids: CASSAWGEATDTQYF. The CDR3 region has the DNA TGTGCCAGCAGTGCCTGGGGCGAAGCTACAGATACGCAGTATTTT. Full variable domain (missing parts from reference TRBV25-1 and TRBJ2-3): EADIYQTPRYLVIGTGKKITLECSQTMGHDKMYWYQQDPGMELHLIHYSYGVNSTEKGDLSSESTVSRIRTEHFPLTLESARPSHTSQYLCASSAWGEATDTQYFGPGTRLTVL.

This sequence joins TRBV5-8 and TRBJ2-6; tentative D call: TRBD2 (7 bases). The V gene's germline CDR1 is SGHTS and CDR2 YDEGEE. CDR3 length: 16 residues. Trimming removed 3 bases at V and 4 bases at J, with 14 bases between. The CDR3 loop reads CASSSEGGQGANVLTF. The CDR3, as DNA: TGTGCCAGCAGCTCTGAGGGGGGGCAAGGGGCCAACGTCCTGACTTTC.

CDR3 DNA sequence: TGTGCCAGCAGCTTAGCAGTCACTAACTATGGCTACACCTTC. Protein sequence: CASSLAVTNYGYTF. The chain is built from TRBV11-2 and TRBJ1-2, with D unresolved. V lost 1 base and J lost 0, with 6 bases in between. Germline loops: CDR1 SGHAT, CDR2 FQNNGV. This CDR3 comprises 14 residues.

This chain connects TRBV29-1 to TRBJ2-5; 14 bases fit TRBD2. The V and J ends lost 7 bases and 5 bases, in that order; junction bases with no gene match: 12. Germline V CDR1 and CDR2: SQVTM, ANQGSEA. The CDR3 runs to 16 residues. The CDR3 region has the DNA TGCAGCGCCCCGGGACTAGCGGGGGCAATGATGGAGACCCAGTACTTC. Encoded protein: CSAPGLAGAMMETQYF. Together with reference TRBV29-1 and TRBJ2-5, the CDR3 gives the full variable domain: SAVISQKPSRDICQRGTSLTIQCQVDSQVTMMFWYRQQPGQSLTLIATANQGSEATYESGFVIDKFPISRPNLTFSTLTVSNMSPEDSSIYLCSAPGLAGAMMETQYFGPGTRLLVL.

J is TRBJ1-4 and V is TRBV27, with a tentative D call TRBD1 (5 bases). The CDR3 is 17 amino acids. Germline assignment: CDR1 MNHEY and CDR2 SMNVEV (reference sequence). The V end lost 3 bases, the J end lost 3 bases, and 17 bases lay between the germline ends. The CDR3 DNA sequence: TGTGCCAGCAGTTTTTGGCAGGGCGGAGCAGCTAATGAAAAACTGTTTTTT. Translated: CASSFWQGGAANEKLFF. The full variable domain, completed using reference TRBV27 and TRBJ1-4, is EAQVTQNPRYLITVTGKKLTVTCSQNMNHEYMSWYRQDPGLGLRQIYYSMNVEVTDKGDVPEGYKVSRKEKRNFPLILESPSPNQTSLYFCASSFWQGGAANEKLFFGSGTQLSVL.

This chain connects TRBV9 to TRBJ1-1; D is ambiguous. CDR1 SGDLS and CDR2 YYNGEE come from the germline V gene. Trimming pared 4 bases from V and 0 bases from J, leaving 10 bases between. The CDR3 is 14 residues long. The CDR3 nucleotides are TGTGCCAGCAGCCCGACGGACTTGAACACTGAAGCTTTCTTT. It specifies CASSPTDLNTEAFF.

The chain is built from TRBV7-9 and TRBJ2-7; maybe TRBD2 (5 bases). CDR1 is SEHNR and CDR2 is FQNEAQ in the germline V gene (reference sequence). The CDR3 is 13 residues long. V lost 1 base and J 6 bases, leaving 10 bases between the germline ends. The DNA for the CDR3 is TGTGCCAGCAGCTTAGGAGAGGGCTCCGAGCAGTACTTC. As protein: CASSLGEGSEQYF.

This rearrangement joins TRBV6-5 to TRBJ2-7; tentative D call: TRBD1 (5 bases). The CDR3 contains 14 residues. V lost 5 bases to trimming and J lost 4 bases, with 15 bases between them. From germline, CDR1 is MNHEY and CDR2 SVGAGI. The CDR3 spells CASSGTGSGYEQYF. The CDR3, as DNA: TGTGCCAGCAGTGGTACAGGTTCAGGGTACGAGCAGTACTTC.

In DNA, the CDR3 is TGTGCCAGCAGTGAGAGGCTAGCACCCGGGGAGCTGTTTTTT. This gives the protein CASSERLAPGELFF. The rearrangement joins TRBV6-1 to TRBJ2-2, with D possibly being TRBD2 (5 bases). This CDR3 has 14 residues. The V end lost 3 bases, the J end lost 6 bases, and 11 bases lay between the germline ends. The germline V gene encodes CDR1 MNHNS and CDR2 SASEGT.

This clone has only a few counts. The chain couples TRBV15 to TRBJ1-6, with D tentatively TRBD1 (5 bases). Germline CDR1 is LNHNV and CDR2 is YYDKDF (reference sequence). Trimming removed 4 bases from V and 7 bases from J, with 8 bases in between. The CDR3 totals 13 residues. The CDR3 sequence is CATSTTENSPLHF. The CDR3 nucleotides read TGTGCCACCAGCACGACAGAGAATTCACCCCTCCACTTT.

The V call is TRBV6-6, the J call TRBJ1-2; D uncertain. V was shortened by 0 bases and J by 3 bases, with 14 bases between the two germline ends. This CDR3 contains 16 residues. CDR1 and CDR2 from the germline V gene are MNHNY and SVGAGI (reference sequence). CDR3 amino acids: CASSYSVAEHDYGYTF. Written as DNA, the CDR3 is TGTGCCAGCAGTTACTCGGTTGCAGAACACGACTATGGCTACACCTTC.

This chain uses TRBV25-1 with TRBJ2-3, with TRBD2 matching over 9 bases. This CDR3 contains 16 residues. Looked up from germline, CDR1 is MGHDK and CDR2 is SYGVNS. The V segment lost 2 bases and the J segment 3 bases; nucleotides outside the gene matches: 6. CDR3 coding DNA: TGTGCCAGCAGTGAAGGCGCTAGCGGGGAGACAGATACGCAGTATTTT. This codes for CASSEGASGETDTQYF.

V gene TRBV27 combines with J gene TRBJ2-2, with 11 bases that match TRBD2. Losses at the gene ends were 2 bases for V and 7 bases for J; bases not matched to a gene: 6. Germline CDR1 is MNHEY and CDR2 is SMNVEV (reference sequence). The CDR3 sequence is 16 residues long. The CDR3 nucleotides are TGTGCCAGCAGTTTAGTTAGCGGGGGGGCCTACGGGGAGCTGTTTTTT. This gives the protein CASSLVSGGAYGELFF.

The chain has TRBV18 and TRBJ1-6; 8 positions match TRBD1. The length of the CDR3 is 17 residues. Trimming at V came to 5 bases and at J to 9 bases, leaving 15 bases not matched to a gene. Germline V gene lookup returns CDR1 KGHSH and CDR2 LQKENI. In DNA, the CDR3 is TGTGCCAGCTCAGACGGGACAGGTCTTTTAAATGGTTCACCCCTCCACTTT. It yields the protein CASSDGTGLLNGSPLHF.

The gene calls are TRBV7-9 and TRBJ2-3, with 9 bases lining up with TRBD2. Per germline, CDR1 SEHNR and CDR2 FQNEAQ (reference sequence). The CDR3 extends over 16 amino acids. The junction had 4 bases not matched to a gene; V was cut back by 0 bases and J by 3 bases. The CDR3 here is CASSLAAGGSTDTQYF. CDR3 DNA sequence: TGTGCCAGCAGCTTAGCAGCGGGGGGTTCAACAGATACGCAGTATTTT.

The chain links TRBV13 to TRBJ2-2; TRBD1 matches at 7 bases. The J segment lost 0 bases and the V segment lost 5 bases, leaving 6 bases of the junction unmatched. The V gene's germline CDR1 is PRHDT and CDR2 FYEKMQ (reference sequence). This CDR3 comprises 16 residues. This CDR3 reads CASSERTGPNTGELFF. Written as DNA, the CDR3 is TGTGCCAGCAGCGAACGGACAGGTCCGAACACCGGGGAGCTGTTTTTT.

V usage is TRBV28 and J usage is TRBJ2-7; a possible D gene is TRBD1 (5 bases). Germline-derived CDR1 and CDR2 are MDHEN and SYDVKM. The V end lost 4 bases, the J end lost 5 bases, and 9 bases lay between the germline ends. The CDR3 extends over 12 amino acids. CDR3 region: CASSSRVHEQYF. The CDR3 DNA is TGTGCCAGCAGTTCCAGGGTCCACGAGCAGTACTTC. Variable domain in full (rest from reference TRBV28 and TRBJ2-7): DVKVTQSSRYLVKRTGEKVFLECVQDMDHENMFWYRQDPGLGLRLIYFSYDVKMKEKGDIPEGYSVSREKKERFSLILESASTNQTSMYLCASSSRVHEQYFGPGTRLTVT.

This rearrangement joins TRBV7-6 to TRBJ2-2; D is unclear. Trimming cost V 1 base and J 6 bases, with 12 bases left between them. Germline V gives CDR1 SGHVS, CDR2 FNYEAQ. The CDR3 totals 15 residues. The CDR3 nucleotides read TGTGCCAGCAGCTTAGGTTCTGGTTCGGCCGGGGAGCTGTTTTTT. It encodes CASSLGSGSAGELFF.

The chain has TRBV5-4 and TRBJ1-2; the D gene is possibly TRBD1 (5 bases). Germline loops: CDR1 SGHNT, CDR2 YYREEE (reference sequence). CDR3 length: 14 amino acids. Trimming cost V 1 base and J 0 bases, with 7 bases left between them. The chain's CDR3 is CASSLRGANYGYTF. The CDR3 DNA sequence: TGTGCCAGCAGCTTGCGGGGGGCTAACTATGGCTACACCTTC.

V gene TRBV30 combines with J gene TRBJ2-2, with 8 bases that match TRBD1. J gave up 5 bases and V 1 base, and 6 bases lay outside the gene matches. Germline assignment: CDR1 GTSNPN and CDR2 SVGIG (reference sequence). The CDR3 covers 15 residues. Written as DNA, the CDR3 is TGTGCCTGGAGTGGGGACAGGTCCTTTACCGGGGAGCTGTTTTTT. Translation: CAWSGDRSFTGELFF.

Only one count was recorded for this clone. The rearrangement links TRBV9 to TRBJ2-3; 7 bases fit TRBD1. V lost 0 bases, J lost 1 base, and 2 bases stayed unmatched. This CDR3 has 15 residues. CDR1 and CDR2 (germline): SGDLS, YYNGEE. CDR3 residues: CASSVDDRGTDTQYF. The CDR3 DNA follows: TGTGCCAGCAGCGTAGACGACAGGGGCACAGATACGCAGTATTTT.

The rearrangement uses TRBV5-1 and TRBJ2-5; 12 bases agree with TRBD2. The CDR3 is 18 residues long. The J segment lost 4 bases and the V segment lost 0 bases, leaving 10 bases of the junction unmatched. The germline CDR1 and CDR2 sequences are SGHRS and YFSETQ. The CDR3 reads CASSLDPSGGAGRETQYF. The CDR3 region has the DNA TGCGCCAGCAGCTTGGACCCTAGCGGGGGGGCCGGTCGAGAGACCCAGTACTTC. Filled out from reference TRBV5-1 and TRBJ2-5, the complete variable domain reads KAGVTQTPRYLIKTRGQQVTLSCSPISGHRSVSWYQQTPGQGLQFLFEYFSETQRNKGNFPGRFSGRQFSNSRSEMNVSTLELGDSALYLCASSLDPSGGAGRETQYFGPGTRLLVL.

This sequence joins TRBV6-1 and TRBJ2-3, with a possible D match to TRBD2 (6 bases). This CDR3 comprises 14 residues. CDR1 is MNHNS, CDR2 SASEGT, per germline. Trimming took off 2 bases at V and 4 bases at J, with 10 bases between the two ends. CDR3 nucleotide sequence: TGTGCCAGCAGTGAATGGAGGGACGCAGATACGCAGTATTTT. It translates to CASSEWRDADTQYF.